This T cell receptor beta chain was captured by sequencing in a study of cytotoxic CD8 clonotypes in ibrutinib-treated CLL. Some clones are missing from TCRdb's copy, which holds only in-frame ones; the method was immunoSEQ multiplex PCR. The table shows about 72,000 clones, with about 63% occurring only once. Trimming shortened V by 4 bases and J by 4 bases, and 9 bases separated the two germline ends. The CDR3 is 14 amino acids. Germline V gene sequence: CDR1 SGHNT, CDR2 YYREEE (reference sequence). The genes are TRBV5-4 and TRBJ2-6; D perhaps matches TRBD1 (6 bases). The starting material was PBMCs, obtained after 12 months of ibrutinib treatment. The source of this sequence is a human donor with chronic lymphocytic leukemia. CDR3 region: CASSDGTGANVLTF. The CDR3 nucleotides read TGTGCCAGCAGCGACGGGACAGGGGCCAACGTCCTGACTTTC. Filled out from reference TRBV5-4 and TRBJ2-6, the complete variable domain reads ETGVTQSPTHLIKTRGQQVTLRCSSQSGHNTVSWYQQALGQGPQFIFQYYREEENGRGNFPPRFSGLQFPNYSSELNVNALELDDSALYLCASSDGTGANVLTFGAGSRLTVL.